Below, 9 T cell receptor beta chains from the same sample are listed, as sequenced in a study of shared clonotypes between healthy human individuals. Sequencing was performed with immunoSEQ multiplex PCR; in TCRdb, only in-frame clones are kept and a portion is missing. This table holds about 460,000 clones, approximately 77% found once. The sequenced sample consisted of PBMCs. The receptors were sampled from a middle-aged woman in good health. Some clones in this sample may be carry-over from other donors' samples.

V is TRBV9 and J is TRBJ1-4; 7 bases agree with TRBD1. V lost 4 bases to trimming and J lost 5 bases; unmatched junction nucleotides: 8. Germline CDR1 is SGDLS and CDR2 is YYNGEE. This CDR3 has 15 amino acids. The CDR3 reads CASSPRDSSNEKLFF. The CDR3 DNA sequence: TGTGCCAGCAGCCCGAGGGACAGTTCAAATGAAAAACTGTTTTTT.

The CDR3 coding sequence is TGTGCCAGCAGCCCGGGACTAGCGGGAGCGTACACCGGGGAGCTGTTTTTT. It translates to CASSPGLAGAYTGELFF. The J gene is TRBJ2-2, the V gene TRBV5-4; TRBD2 aligns across 14 bases. Trimming at V came to 4 bases and at J to 3 bases, leaving 5 bases not matched to a gene. The CDR3 is 17 amino acids. Germline CDR1 is SGHNT and CDR2 is YYREEE (reference sequence).

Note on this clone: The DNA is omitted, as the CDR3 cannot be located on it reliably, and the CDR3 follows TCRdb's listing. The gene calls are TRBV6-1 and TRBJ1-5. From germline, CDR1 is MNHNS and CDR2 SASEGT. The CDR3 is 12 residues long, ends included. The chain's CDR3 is CASSEVLRRQHF.

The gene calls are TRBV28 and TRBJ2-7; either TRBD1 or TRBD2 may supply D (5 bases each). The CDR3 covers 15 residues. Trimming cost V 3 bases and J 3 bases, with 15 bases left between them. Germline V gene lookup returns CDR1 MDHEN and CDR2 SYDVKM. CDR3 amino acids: CASSLPGAGHYEQYF. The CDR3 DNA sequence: TGTGCCAGCAGTTTGCCCGGGGCAGGGCACTACGAGCAGTACTTC.

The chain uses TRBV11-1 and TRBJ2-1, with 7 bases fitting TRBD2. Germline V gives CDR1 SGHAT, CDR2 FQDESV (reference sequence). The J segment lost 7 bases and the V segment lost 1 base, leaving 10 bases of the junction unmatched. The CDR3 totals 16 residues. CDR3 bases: TGTGCCAGCAGCTTAGGGACTCTCGGGAGGCGAAATGAGCAGTTCTTC. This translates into CASSLGTLGRRNEQFF.

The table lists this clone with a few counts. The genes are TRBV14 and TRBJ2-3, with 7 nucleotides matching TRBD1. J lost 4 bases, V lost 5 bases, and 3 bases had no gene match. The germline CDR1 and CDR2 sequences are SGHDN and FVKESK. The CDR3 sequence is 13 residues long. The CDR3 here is CASSDRVSDTQYF. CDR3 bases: TGTGCCAGCAGCGACAGGGTCTCAGATACGCAGTATTTT.

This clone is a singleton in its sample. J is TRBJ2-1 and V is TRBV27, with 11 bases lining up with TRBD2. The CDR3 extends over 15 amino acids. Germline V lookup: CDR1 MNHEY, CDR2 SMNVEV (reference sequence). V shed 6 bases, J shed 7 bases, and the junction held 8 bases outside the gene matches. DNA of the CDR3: TGTGCCAGCAGACCACTAGCGGGAGTGATGAATGAGCAGTTCTTC. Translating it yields CASRPLAGVMNEQFF.

This chain's CDR3 is CASSPSGSVRREQYF. Written as DNA, the CDR3 is TGTGCCAGCTCACCTTCCGGTTCGGTTAGACGCGAGCAGTACTTC. This chain uses TRBV18 with TRBJ2-7; D is undetermined. With 3 bases removed from V and 6 bases from J, the gap between germline ends came to 18 bases. CDR1 and CDR2 from the germline V gene are KGHSH and LQKENI. The CDR3 loop spans 15 amino acids.

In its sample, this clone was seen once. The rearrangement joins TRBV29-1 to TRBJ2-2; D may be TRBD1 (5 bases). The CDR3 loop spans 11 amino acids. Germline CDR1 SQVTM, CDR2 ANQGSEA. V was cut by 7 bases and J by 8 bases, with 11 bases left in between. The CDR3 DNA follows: TGCAGCGCAGGGTATGATGGGGAGCTGTTTTTT. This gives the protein CSAGYDGELFF.